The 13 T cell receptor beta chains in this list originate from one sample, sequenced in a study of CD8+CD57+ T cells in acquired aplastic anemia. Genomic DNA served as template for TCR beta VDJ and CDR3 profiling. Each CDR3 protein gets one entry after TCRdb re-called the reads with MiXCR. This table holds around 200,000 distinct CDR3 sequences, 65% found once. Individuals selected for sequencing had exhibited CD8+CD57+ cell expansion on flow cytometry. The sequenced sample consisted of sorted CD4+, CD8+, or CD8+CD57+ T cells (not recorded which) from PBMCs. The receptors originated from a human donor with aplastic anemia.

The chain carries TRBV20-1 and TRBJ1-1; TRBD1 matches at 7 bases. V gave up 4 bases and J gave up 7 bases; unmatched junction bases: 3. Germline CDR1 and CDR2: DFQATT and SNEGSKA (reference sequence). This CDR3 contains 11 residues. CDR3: CSAKGQNEAFF. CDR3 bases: TGCAGTGCTAAGGGACAGAATGAAGCTTTCTTT.

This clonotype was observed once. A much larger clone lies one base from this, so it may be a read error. The CDR3 region is CASGLYGGATETFF. CDR3 nucleotide sequence: TGTGCTAGTGGTTTGTACGGGGGCGCGACTGAAACTTTCTTT. The chain combines TRBV12-5 with TRBJ1-1, with D maybe TRBD1 (6 bases). This CDR3 is built from 14 residues. Germline values: CDR1 LGHNT, CDR2 FRNRAP.

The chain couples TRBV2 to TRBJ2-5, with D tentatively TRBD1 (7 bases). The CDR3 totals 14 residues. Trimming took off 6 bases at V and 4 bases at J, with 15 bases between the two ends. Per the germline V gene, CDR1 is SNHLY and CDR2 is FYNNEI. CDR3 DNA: TGTGCCAGCAGCTCGGTCAGGGGGGTAGAGACCCAGTACTTC. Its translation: CASSSVRGVETQYF.

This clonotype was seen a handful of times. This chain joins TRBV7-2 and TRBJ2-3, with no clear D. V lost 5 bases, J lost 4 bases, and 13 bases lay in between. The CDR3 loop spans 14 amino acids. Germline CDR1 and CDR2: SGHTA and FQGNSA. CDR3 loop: CASSLRVGADTQYF. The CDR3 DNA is TGTGCCAGCAGCCTACGTGTCGGCGCAGATACGCAGTATTTT.

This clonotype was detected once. The CDR3 spells CASSLRTGTDSNQPQHF. The CDR3 region has the DNA TGTGCCAGCAGCTTACGGACAGGGACGGATAGCAATCAGCCCCAGCATTTT. V gene TRBV7-2 combines with J gene TRBJ1-5; 8 bases line up with TRBD1. The J segment lost 0 bases and the V segment lost 2 bases, leaving 6 bases of the junction unmatched. Germline CDR1 is SGHTA and CDR2 is FQGNSA. The CDR3 has 17 residues.

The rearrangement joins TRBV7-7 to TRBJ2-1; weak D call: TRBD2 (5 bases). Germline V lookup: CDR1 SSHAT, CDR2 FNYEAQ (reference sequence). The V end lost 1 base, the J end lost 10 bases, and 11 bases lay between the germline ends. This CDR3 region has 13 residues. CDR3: CASSLGSGSEQFF. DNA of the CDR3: TGTGCCAGCAGCTTAGGGTCTGGGAGCGAGCAGTTCTTC. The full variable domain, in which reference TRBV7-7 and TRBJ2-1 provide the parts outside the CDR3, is GAGVSQSPRYKVTKRGQDVTLRCDPISSHATLYWYQQALGQGPEFLTYFNYEAQPDKSGLPSDRFSAERPEGSISTLTIQRTEQRDSAMYRCASSLGSGSEQFFGPGTRLTVL.

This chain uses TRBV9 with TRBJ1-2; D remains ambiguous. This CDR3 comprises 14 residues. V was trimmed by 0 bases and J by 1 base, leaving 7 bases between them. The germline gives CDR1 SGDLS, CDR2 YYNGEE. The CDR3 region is CASSVGHYNYGYTF. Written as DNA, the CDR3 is TGTGCCAGCAGCGTAGGTCATTATAACTATGGCTACACCTTC.

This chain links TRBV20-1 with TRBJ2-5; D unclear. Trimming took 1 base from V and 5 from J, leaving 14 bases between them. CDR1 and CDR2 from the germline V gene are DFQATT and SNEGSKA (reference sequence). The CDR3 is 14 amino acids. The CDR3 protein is CSARVDVVRETQYF. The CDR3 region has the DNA TGCAGTGCTAGAGTAGATGTGGTGAGGGAGACCCAGTACTTC.

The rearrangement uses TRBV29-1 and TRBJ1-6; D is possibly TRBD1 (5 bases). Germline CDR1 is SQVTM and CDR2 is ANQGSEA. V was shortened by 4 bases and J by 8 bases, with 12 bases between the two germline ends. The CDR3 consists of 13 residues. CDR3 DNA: TGCAGCGTTGGCGGGGACGGGGATTCACCCCTCCACTTT. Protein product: CSVGGDGDSPLHF.

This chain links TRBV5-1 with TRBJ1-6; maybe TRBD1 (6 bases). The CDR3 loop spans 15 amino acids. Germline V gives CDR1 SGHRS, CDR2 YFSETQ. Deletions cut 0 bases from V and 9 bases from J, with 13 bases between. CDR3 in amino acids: CASSLVSGESSPLHF. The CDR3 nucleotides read TGCGCCAGCAGCTTGGTTTCAGGGGAGAGTTCACCCCTCCACTTT.

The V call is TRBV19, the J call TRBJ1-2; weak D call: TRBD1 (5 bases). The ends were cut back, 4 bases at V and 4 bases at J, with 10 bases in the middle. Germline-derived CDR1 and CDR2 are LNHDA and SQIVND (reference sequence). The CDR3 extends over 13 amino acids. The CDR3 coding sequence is TGTGCCAGTAGTACAGGGATGGGCTATGGCTACACCTTC. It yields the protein CASSTGMGYGYTF.

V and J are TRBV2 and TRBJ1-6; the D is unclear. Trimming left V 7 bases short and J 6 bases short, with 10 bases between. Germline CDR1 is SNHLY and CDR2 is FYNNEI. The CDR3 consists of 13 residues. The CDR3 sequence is CASKPGPNSPLHF. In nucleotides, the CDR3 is TGTGCCAGCAAACCGGGCCCTAATTCACCCCTCCACTTT. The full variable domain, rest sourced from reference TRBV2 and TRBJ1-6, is EPEVTQTPSHQVTQMGQEVILRCVPISNHLYFYWYRQILGQKVEFLVSFYNNEISEKSEIFDDQFSVERPDGSNFTLKIRSTKLEDSAMYFCASKPGPNSPLHFGNGTRLTVT.

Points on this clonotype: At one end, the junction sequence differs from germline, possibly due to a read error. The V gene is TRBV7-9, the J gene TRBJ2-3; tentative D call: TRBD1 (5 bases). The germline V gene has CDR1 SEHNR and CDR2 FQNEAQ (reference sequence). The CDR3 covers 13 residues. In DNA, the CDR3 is TGTGCCAGCAGCTTACTGGGCACAGGTACGCGGTATTTT. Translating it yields CASSLLGTGTRYF. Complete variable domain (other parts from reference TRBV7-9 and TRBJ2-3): DTGVSQNPRHKITKRGQNVTFRCDPISEHNRLYWYRQTLGQGPEFLTYFQNEAQLEKSRLLSDRFSAERPKGSFSTLEIQRTEQGDSAMYLCASSLLGTGTRYFGPGTRLTVL.